Listed below are T cell receptor beta chains from one sample, sequenced in a study of blood T cell repertoires in COVID-19. Measured with immunoSEQ multiplex PCR; TCRdb has only the in-frame clones, and not every one. The sample holds 170,000 or so clones, around nine tenths seen once. Material: peripheral blood. These receptors originate from a man in his sixties with COVID-19, enrolled during active disease. CDR3s include the opening cysteine and the closing phenylalanine or tryptophan. Fields, in order: V gene, clone size, J gene, D gene, CDR3 DNA, CDR3 protein. The D gene is left open where the match is weak. Only part of the rows carry a size: once, few, many, or a class if the clone is expanded.

V gene: TRBV5-4
clone size: NA
J gene: TRBJ2-1
D gene: NA
CDR3 DNA: TGTGCCAGCAGCTTGGAGGGGCTCCCTCGCAATGAGCAGTTCTTC
CDR3 protein: CASSLEGLPRNEQFF

V gene: TRBV7-9
clone size: NA
J gene: TRBJ1-2
D gene: TRBD1
CDR3 DNA: TGTGCCAGCAGCTTAGAGCCTCAGGGGGCAGGCTATGGCTACACCTTC
CDR3 protein: CASSLEPQGAGYGYTF

V gene: TRBV28
clone size: NA
J gene: TRBJ2-3
D gene: TRBD1
CDR3 DNA: TGTGCCAGCAGACAGGGGCCGACTAGCACAGATACGCAGTATTTT
CDR3 protein: CASRQGPTSTDTQYF

V gene: TRBV7-2
clone size: NA
J gene: TRBJ2-2
D gene: NA
CDR3 DNA: TGTGCCAGCAGCCGCACCGGGGGTGACACCGGGGAGCTGTTTTTT
CDR3 protein: CASSRTGGDTGELFF

V gene: TRBV7-6
clone size: NA
J gene: TRBJ2-7
D gene: NA
CDR3 DNA: TGTGCCAGCAGCTTTGGAGGGGCTTACGAGCAGTACTTC
CDR3 protein: CASSFGGAYEQYF

V gene: TRBV3-1/TRBV3-2
clone size: NA
J gene: TRBJ1-1
D gene: NA
CDR3 DNA: TGTGCCAGCAGCCAAGATAACCAGGGCTCCTACACTGAAGCTTTCTTT
CDR3 protein: CASSQDNQGSYTEAFF

V gene: TRBV15
clone size: NA
J gene: TRBJ2-7
D gene: NA
CDR3 DNA: TGTGCCACCAGCAAGCAAAACAGCGAGCAGTACTTC
CDR3 protein: CATSKQNSEQYF

V gene: TRBV28
clone size: NA
J gene: TRBJ1-2
D gene: NA
CDR3 DNA: TGTGCCAGCAGTTTATTCTCGGGGGTGGGCGGCTACACCTTC
CDR3 protein: CASSLFSGVGGYTF

V gene: TRBV7-2
clone size: NA
J gene: TRBJ2-7
D gene: TRBD2
CDR3 DNA: TGTGCCAGCAGCTCTAGCGGGGGGGCCTCCGAGCAGTACTTC
CDR3 protein: CASSSSGGASEQYF

V gene: TRBV28
clone size: NA
J gene: TRBJ1-2
D gene: TRBD1
CDR3 DNA: TGTGCCAGCAGTATCGACAGGGATGATGGCTACACCTTC
CDR3 protein: CASSIDRDDGYTF

V gene: TRBV9
clone size: NA
J gene: TRBJ1-3
D gene: NA
CDR3 DNA: TGTGCCAGCAGCTTTAACTCAGGTTCCTCTGGAAACACCATATATTTT
CDR3 protein: CASSFNSGSSGNTIYF

V gene: TRBV6-6
clone size: many
J gene: TRBJ2-5
D gene: TRBD1
CDR3 DNA: TGTGCCAGCAGTAGACAGGGGGGAGATGAAGAGACCCAGTACTTC
CDR3 protein: CASSRQGGDEETQYF

V gene: TRBV19
clone size: NA
J gene: TRBJ2-7
D gene: TRBD1
CDR3 DNA: TGTGCCAGTAGATCCGGGACAGCCAACTCCTACGAGCAGTACTTC
CDR3 protein: CASRSGTANSYEQYF

V gene: TRBV6-5
clone size: NA
J gene: TRBJ1-3
D gene: NA
CDR3 DNA: TGTGCCAGCACTCTCGACAGGAGCTCTGGAAACACCATATATTTT
CDR3 protein: CASTLDRSSGNTIYF

V gene: TRBV7-9
clone size: NA
J gene: TRBJ1-1
D gene: TRBD1
CDR3 DNA: TGTGCCAGCAGCCTACAGGGGGCGGCGACTGAAGCTTTCTTT
CDR3 protein: CASSLQGAATEAFF

V gene: TRBV2
clone size: NA
J gene: TRBJ1-1
D gene: NA
CDR3 DNA: TGTGCCAGCGCCGAAGGGGGAGTGAGCACTGAAGCTTTCTTT
CDR3 protein: CASAEGGVSTEAFF

V gene: TRBV11-2
clone size: NA
J gene: TRBJ2-1
D gene: TRBD2
CDR3 DNA: TGTGCCAGCAGCTTTTCTTTTAGCGGGAGTTACAATGAGCAGTTCTTC
CDR3 protein: CASSFSFSGSYNEQFF

V gene: TRBV4-1
clone size: NA
J gene: TRBJ1-3
D gene: TRBD1
CDR3 DNA: TGCGCCAGCAGCCAAGGAGGGACAGGCCCTGGAAACACCATATATTTT
CDR3 protein: CASSQGGTGPGNTIYF

V gene: TRBV28
clone size: NA
J gene: TRBJ2-7
D gene: TRBD2
CDR3 DNA: TGTGCCAGCAGTTCGGGGGGAAGTGGCTCCTACGAGCAGTACTTC
CDR3 protein: CASSSGGSGSYEQYF

V gene: TRBV27
clone size: NA
J gene: TRBJ2-7
D gene: NA
CDR3 DNA: TGTGCCAGCAGTTTCCTCCAACCAGAGGCGCAAGCCTACGAGCAGTACTTC
CDR3 protein: CASSFLQPEAQAYEQYF

V gene: TRBV23-1
clone size: NA
J gene: TRBJ1-2
D gene: TRBD1
CDR3 DNA: TGCGCCAGCACTAAGATCGGGACAGCAAAATTCCAGGGCTATGGCTACACCTTC
CDR3 protein: CASTKIGTAKFQGYGYTF

V gene: TRBV5-4
clone size: NA
J gene: TRBJ2-5
D gene: NA
CDR3 DNA: TGTGCCAGCAGCATATTAGAGACCCAGTACTTC
CDR3 protein: CASSILETQYF

V gene: TRBV28
clone size: NA
J gene: TRBJ1-1
D gene: NA
CDR3 DNA: TGTGCCAGCAGCCCCCCGGAGACAGTTGAAGCTTTCTTT
CDR3 protein: CASSPPETVEAFF

V gene: TRBV7-2
clone size: NA
J gene: TRBJ2-2
D gene: TRBD2
CDR3 DNA: TGTGCCAGCAACTCCCAGGGGACTAGCGTCACCGGGGAGCTGTTTTTT
CDR3 protein: CASNSQGTSVTGELFF

V gene: TRBV14
clone size: NA
J gene: TRBJ1-5
D gene: NA
CDR3 DNA: TGTGCCAGCAGCCAAGAACAGCAACCCCAGCATTTT
CDR3 protein: CASSQEQQPQHF

V gene: TRBV24-1
clone size: once
J gene: TRBJ1-2
D gene: TRBD1
CDR3 DNA: TGTGCCACCAGTGACAAAAACAGGGGGCGTGGTGGCTACACCTTC
CDR3 protein: CATSDKNRGRGGYTF

V gene: TRBV19
clone size: NA
J gene: TRBJ1-2
D gene: TRBD1
CDR3 DNA: TGTGCCAGTCATCCGGGACAGGGGGCTGCGGGCTACACCTTC
CDR3 protein: CASHPGQGAAGYTF

V gene: TRBV27
clone size: NA
J gene: TRBJ1-4
D gene: TRBD1
CDR3 DNA: TGTGCCAGCAGTCCTTTAGACAGGGGGCAATCTAATGAAAAACTGTTTTTT
CDR3 protein: CASSPLDRGQSNEKLFF

V gene: TRBV6-5
clone size: NA
J gene: TRBJ1-1
D gene: TRBD1
CDR3 DNA: TGTGCCAGCAGCAGACAGGGGCCCGCCACTGAAGCTTTCTTT
CDR3 protein: CASSRQGPATEAFF

V gene: TRBV24-1
clone size: NA
J gene: TRBJ2-4
D gene: NA
CDR3 DNA: TGTGCCACCAGTGAATCTGGCGGGACCAACATTCAGTACTTC
CDR3 protein: CATSESGGTNIQYF

V gene: TRBV2
clone size: NA
J gene: TRBJ2-7
D gene: NA
CDR3 DNA: TGTGCCAGCAGTGAATTTGGCAGGGGTCCCTACGAGCAGTACTTC
CDR3 protein: CASSEFGRGPYEQYF

V gene: TRBV3-1/TRBV3-2
clone size: NA
J gene: TRBJ2-3
D gene: NA
CDR3 DNA: TGTGCCAGCAGCCAAGCACTAAACACAGATACGCAGTATTTT
CDR3 protein: CASSQALNTDTQYF

V gene: TRBV28
clone size: once
J gene: TRBJ1-2
D gene: TRBD1
CDR3 DNA: TGTGCCAGCAGTGCTGACAGGGGGCGTATTGACACCTTC
CDR3 protein: CASSADRGRIDTF

V gene: TRBV6-5
clone size: NA
J gene: TRBJ1-5
D gene: TRBD1
CDR3 DNA: TGTGCCAGCAGACATGGGACAGATAGCAATCAGCCCCAGCATTTT
CDR3 protein: CASRHGTDSNQPQHF

V gene: TRBV2
clone size: NA
J gene: TRBJ2-1
D gene: TRBD2
CDR3 DNA: TGTGCCAGCACCCCTCAAAAGCCGGGGGGGCCGAATGAGCAGTTCTTC
CDR3 protein: CASTPQKPGGPNEQFF

V gene: TRBV3-1/TRBV3-2
clone size: NA
J gene: TRBJ2-2
D gene: NA
CDR3 DNA: TGTGCCAGCACCCAACTCACCGGGGAGCTGTTTTTT
CDR3 protein: CASTQLTGELFF

V gene: TRBV27
clone size: few
J gene: TRBJ2-7
D gene: TRBD2
CDR3 DNA: TGTGCCAGCAGTTTATTCAGCGGGATAAGCTCCTACGAGCAGTACTTC
CDR3 protein: CASSLFSGISSYEQYF

V gene: TRBV24-1
clone size: NA
J gene: TRBJ2-2
D gene: NA
CDR3 DNA: TGTGCCACCAGTGAAGCAACGGGGAACACCGGGGAGCTGTTTTTT
CDR3 protein: CATSEATGNTGELFF

V gene: TRBV5-1
clone size: NA
J gene: TRBJ1-4
D gene: TRBD1
CDR3 DNA: TGCGCCAGCGGGACAGGGGCAACTAATGAAAAACTGTTTTTT
CDR3 protein: CASGTGATNEKLFF

V gene: TRBV29-1
clone size: NA
J gene: TRBJ2-3
D gene: NA
CDR3 DNA: TGCAGCGTTGAGCGGCGGGATCGGCGCACAGATACGCAGTATTTT
CDR3 protein: CSVERRDRRTDTQYF

V gene: TRBV11-3
clone size: NA
J gene: TRBJ2-1
D gene: NA
CDR3 DNA: TGTGCCAGCAGCTTACGCGGCTCGAAGAATGAGCAGTTCTTC
CDR3 protein: CASSLRGSKNEQFF

V gene: TRBV6-5
clone size: once
J gene: TRBJ1-3
D gene: NA
CDR3 DNA: TGTGCCAGCAGTTCCAGGGATGGTAACACCATATATTTT
CDR3 protein: CASSSRDGNTIYF

V gene: TRBV5-6
clone size: NA
J gene: TRBJ1-2
D gene: TRBD1
CDR3 DNA: TGTGCCAGCAGCCCTGACAGGGTACTACTCGTCTACACCTTC
CDR3 protein: CASSPDRVLLVYTF

V gene: TRBV18
clone size: NA
J gene: TRBJ2-5
D gene: TRBD1
CDR3 DNA: TGTGCCAGCTCACCGGGACAGATTCAAGAGACCCAGTACTTC
CDR3 protein: CASSPGQIQETQYF

V gene: TRBV19
clone size: many
J gene: TRBJ1-3
D gene: NA
CDR3 DNA: TGTGCCACTTCGTCGGTCGCTGGAAACACCATATATTTT
CDR3 protein: CATSSVAGNTIYF

V gene: TRBV7-3
clone size: NA
J gene: TRBJ2-2
D gene: NA
CDR3 DNA: TGTGCCAGCAGCTTGGCCAGGGGCACCGGGGAGCTGTTTTTT
CDR3 protein: CASSLARGTGELFF

V gene: TRBV14
clone size: NA
J gene: TRBJ1-6
D gene: TRBD1
CDR3 DNA: TGTGCCAGCAGCCAGTCCGGGACAGCGTTAAATTCACCCCTCCACTTT
CDR3 protein: CASSQSGTALNSPLHF

V gene: TRBV7-6
clone size: NA
J gene: TRBJ1-1
D gene: NA
CDR3 DNA: TGTGCCAGCAGCCGACTAACCAAGAACACTGAAGCTTTCTTT
CDR3 protein: CASSRLTKNTEAFF

V gene: TRBV18
clone size: NA
J gene: TRBJ2-2
D gene: NA
CDR3 DNA: TGTGCCAGCTCACCAGGGGGCTTCGGGGAGCTGTTTTTT
CDR3 protein: CASSPGGFGELFF

V gene: TRBV11-2
clone size: NA
J gene: TRBJ1-3
D gene: NA
CDR3 DNA: TGTGCCAGCAGCCCCTACGGCGGGACCTCTGGAAACACCATATATTTT
CDR3 protein: CASSPYGGTSGNTIYF

V gene: TRBV6-5
clone size: once
J gene: TRBJ2-1
D gene: NA
CDR3 DNA: TGTGCCAGCAGGGCGGGTTCCTCCTACAATGAGCAGTTCTTC
CDR3 protein: CASRAGSSYNEQFF

V gene: TRBV2
clone size: NA
J gene: TRBJ2-1
D gene: NA
CDR3 DNA: TGTGCCAGCAGCCCAACACCAGGACAGTTGGGGCAGTTCTTC
CDR3 protein: CASSPTPGQLGQFF